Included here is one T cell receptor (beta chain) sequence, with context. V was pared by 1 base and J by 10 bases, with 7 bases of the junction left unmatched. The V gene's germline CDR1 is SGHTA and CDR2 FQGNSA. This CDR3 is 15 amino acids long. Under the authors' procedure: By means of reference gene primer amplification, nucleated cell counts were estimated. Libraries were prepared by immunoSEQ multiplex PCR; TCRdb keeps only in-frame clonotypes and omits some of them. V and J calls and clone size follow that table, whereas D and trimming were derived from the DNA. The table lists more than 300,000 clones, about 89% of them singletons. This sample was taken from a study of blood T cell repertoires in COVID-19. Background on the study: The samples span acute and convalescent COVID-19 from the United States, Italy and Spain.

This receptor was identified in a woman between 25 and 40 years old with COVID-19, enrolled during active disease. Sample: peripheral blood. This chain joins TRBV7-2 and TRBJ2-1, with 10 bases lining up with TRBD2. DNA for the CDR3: TGTGCCAGCAGCTTAGGGCTAGCGGGAGCCCCCGAGCAGTTCTTC. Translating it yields CASSLGLAGAPEQFF.